The 31 T cell receptor beta chains below were found in one sample sequenced in a study of post-analysis software for immune sequencing data. General observations from the study: Elevated frequency relative to controls characterized 4 or 5 TRBV segments in patients, TRBV5-6, TRBV5-1 and TRBV20-1 among them.

Their antigens remain unidentified. Carried by the TCR beta cDNA libraries were unique molecular identifiers. From the PCR reads, TCRdb called clonotypes with MiXCR, one entry per CDR3 protein. The sample consists of approximately 440,000 distinct CDR3 sequences, approximately 46% of them appearing once. The specimen was blood. The origin of the receptors is a girl between 10 and 17 years old with multiple sclerosis.

This clonotype was seen only a few times. V gene TRBV7-9 combines with J gene TRBJ2-7; D gene unclear. The CDR3 is 16 amino acids. In germline, CDR1 is SEHNR, CDR2 FQNEAQ (reference sequence). V shed 1 base and J shed 1 base, with 14 bases lying between them. CDR3 residues: CASSLVLPQKSYEQYF. The CDR3 nucleotides read TGTGCCAGCAGCTTAGTCCTACCACAGAAATCCTACGAGCAGTACTTC. Looking up the rest from reference TRBV7-9 and TRBJ2-7 gives the full variable domain: DTGVSQNPRHKITKRGQNVTFRCDPISEHNRLYWYRQTLGQGPEFLTYFQNEAQLEKSRLLSDRFSAERPKGSFSTLEIQRTEQGDSAMYLCASSLVLPQKSYEQYFGPGTRLTVT.

This clonotype has just a few counts. J is TRBJ2-7 and V is TRBV5-1, with 13 bases aligning to TRBD2. Trimming cost V 4 bases and J 4 bases; bases outside gene matches: 5. The CDR3 spans 15 residues. The germline gives CDR1 SGHRS, CDR2 YFSETQ. Written as DNA, the CDR3 is TGCGCCAGCAGCGCGGGACTAGCGGGAATGTACGAGCAGTACTTC. Encoded protein: CASSAGLAGMYEQYF.

The CDR3 spells CASKGEDGDNEQFF. The CDR3 DNA sequence: TGTGCCAGCAAAGGGGAGGACGGGGACAATGAGCAGTTCTTC. J is TRBJ2-1 and V is TRBV21-1; TRBD2, the D gene given by the table, was not confirmed from the DNA. TRBV21-1 is tagged as a pseudogene. The CDR3 spans 14 residues.

A single count supports this clonotype. V is TRBV27 and J is TRBJ2-1; 13 bases match TRBD2. The CDR3 covers 18 residues. With 6 bases clipped from V and 1 base from J, the junction kept 9 bases outside the gene matches. The germline CDR1 and CDR2 sequences are MNHEY and SMNVEV (reference sequence). CDR3 amino acids: CASSPVRTSGRSYNEQFF. CDR3 DNA: TGTGCCAGCAGCCCCGTCCGGACTAGCGGGAGATCCTACAATGAGCAGTTCTTC.

This chain connects TRBV18 to TRBJ2-7; TRBD2 aligns across 10 bases. Germline CDR1 KGHSH, CDR2 LQKENI. The J segment lost 2 bases and the V segment lost 3 bases, leaving 4 bases of the junction unmatched. The CDR3 extends over 15 amino acids. CDR3 coding DNA: TGTGCCAGCTCACCGGCTAGCGGGAGTCCCTACGAGCAGTACTTC. Translating it yields CASSPASGSPYEQYF.

A few counts support this clonotype. The chain links TRBV5-1 to TRBJ2-6, with TRBD1 identical over 8 bases. The V and J ends lost 3 bases and 0 bases, in that order; junction bases with no gene match: 5. The CDR3 is 17 amino acids. The germline CDR1 and CDR2 sequences are SGHRS and YFSETQ. The DNA for the CDR3 is TGCGCCAGCAGCTCAGGGGGCTTAGCCTCTGGGGCCAACGTCCTGACTTTC. Translated: CASSSGGLASGANVLTF.

CDR3 DNA sequence: TGCAGTGCTAGTCCGCGGTTTGGGACTAGCGGGATCCTCACCCAGTACTTC. Amino acid sequence: CSASPRFGTSGILTQYF. This chain links TRBV20-1 with TRBJ2-7; 13 nucleotides line up with TRBD2. This CDR3 contains 17 residues. Per the germline V gene, CDR1 is DFQATT and CDR2 is SNEGSKA (reference sequence). The V segment lost 3 bases and the J segment 10 bases; nucleotides outside the gene matches: 18.

This clonotype was recorded a few times. The chain uses TRBV11-1 and TRBJ2-1; a weak D match, TRBD2 (5 bases). Germline V lookup: CDR1 SGHAT, CDR2 FQDESV (reference sequence). The length of the CDR3 is 14 residues. V was trimmed by 5 bases and J by 5 bases, leaving 13 bases between them. This CDR3 reads CASSPRTLHNEQFF. For the CDR3, the DNA is TGTGCCAGCAGCCCCAGGACTCTCCACAATGAGCAGTTCTTC.

This clonotype turned up a few times. The chain links TRBV20-1 to TRBJ2-1; TRBD2 aligns across 8 bases. Per germline, CDR1 DFQATT and CDR2 SNEGSKA (reference sequence). The CDR3 runs 14 residues. Trimming took 5 bases from V and 0 from J; bases not matched to a gene: 3. CDR3 amino acids: CSAYGRASYNEQFF. CDR3 sequence (DNA): TGCAGTGCTTACGGGAGGGCCTCCTACAATGAGCAGTTCTTC.

This chain uses TRBV20-1 with TRBJ2-7; D might be TRBD1 (6 bases). V shed 7 bases and J shed 1 base, with 14 bases lying between them. The CDR3 has 13 amino acids. CDR1 is DFQATT, CDR2 SNEGSKA, per germline (reference sequence). The CDR3: CSVVPGQSYEQYF. The DNA for the CDR3 is TGCAGTGTCGTACCTGGACAGTCCTACGAGCAGTACTTC.

This clonotype has more than one count but fewer than ten. The chain combines TRBV12-3 or TRBV12-4 with TRBJ1-2; 9 bases line up with TRBD1. Germline trimming cut 4 bases from V and 7 bases from J; bases unmatched to any gene: 7. The CDR3 runs to 14 residues. CDR3 bases: TGTGCCAGCAGTTCAACGACAGGGGGTGGTGGCTACACCTTC. Encoded protein: CASSSTTGGGGYTF.

A note on this clonotype: The junction departs from germline at one end; a sequencing error may be responsible. V usage is TRBV6-1 and J usage is TRBJ1-5; D unclear. The germline gives CDR1 MNHNS, CDR2 SASEGT. There are 14 residues in the CDR3. CDR3: CASSDWGSNQPQHF. DNA for the CDR3: TGTGCTAGCAGTGACTGGGGTAGCAATCAGCCCCAGCATTTT.

The chain couples TRBV5-1 to TRBJ2-1; perhaps TRBD2 as D (5 bases). CDR3 length equals 19 residues. Germline V CDR1 and CDR2: SGHRS, YFSETQ. V lost 5 bases and J lost 0, with 24 bases in between. CDR3 bases: TGCGCCAGCAGTTCTGGAACTATCGGGGAATTGAGCTCCTACAATGAGCAGTTCTTC. Its protein product is CASSSGTIGELSSYNEQFF.

In DNA form, the CDR3 reads TGTGCCAGCAGCGGGGAGACGGGGGCCAACGTCCTGACTTTC. It codes for CASSGETGANVLTF. The chain joins TRBV5-6 to TRBJ2-6, with a weak D call TRBD2 (5 bases). Germline-derived CDR1 and CDR2 are SGHDT and YYEEEE. The CDR3 covers 14 residues. V lost 4 bases and J 4 bases, leaving 9 bases between the germline ends.

This chain joins TRBV29-1 and TRBJ1-2; 12 bases are shared with TRBD1. CDR3 length equals 14 residues. Germline V gives CDR1 SQVTM, CDR2 ANQGSEA. Losses at the gene ends were 6 bases for V and 7 bases for J; bases not matched to a gene: 9. The CDR3 is CSVTPGQGALGYTF. Here the CDR3 DNA reads TGCAGCGTGACCCCGGGACAGGGGGCGCTTGGCTACACCTTC.

This clonotype occurred a few times. The rearrangement links TRBV28 to TRBJ2-3, with 10 bases lining up with TRBD2. The germline CDR1 and CDR2 sequences are MDHEN and SYDVKM. The CDR3 totals 16 residues. J was trimmed by 4 bases and V by 5 bases; bases with no gene match: 9. CDR3 bases: TGTGCCAGCAGTGCCCCAGCGGGAGGGCTAGCAGATACGCAGTATTTT. This gives the protein CASSAPAGGLADTQYF.

This chain joins TRBV4-1 and TRBJ2-7; 8 bases line up with TRBD1. The CDR3 extends over 15 amino acids. Unmatched junction bases numbered 7, after V lost 6 bases and J lost 0 bases. CDR1 and CDR2 (germline): MGHRA, YSYEKL. The CDR3 loop is CASSRGQGASYEQYF. Written as DNA, the CDR3 is TGCGCCAGCAGTCGAGGACAGGGCGCCTCCTACGAGCAGTACTTC.

CDR3 loop: CASSPHGTGSNQPQHF. DNA of the CDR3: TGCGCCAGCAGCCCACACGGGACAGGGAGCAATCAGCCCCAGCATTTT. The gene calls are TRBV4-1 and TRBJ1-5, with 9 bases matching TRBD1. Germline V gives CDR1 MGHRA, CDR2 YSYEKL. The CDR3 is made up of 16 amino acids. V shed 4 bases and J 1 base; nucleotides not matched to a gene: 5.

This chain uses TRBV5-1 with TRBJ2-4; tentative D call: TRBD2 (7 bases). The CDR3 runs to 13 residues. From germline, CDR1 is SGHRS and CDR2 YFSETQ. V gave up 1 base and J gave up 8 bases, with 10 bases separating them. CDR3 sequence reads: CASSLRGADIQYF. In DNA, the CDR3 is TGCGCCAGCAGCTTGCGGGGGGCGGACATTCAGTACTTC.

This rearrangement joins TRBV19 to TRBJ2-3; maybe TRBD2 (6 bases). The CDR3 is made up of 15 amino acids. Trimming shortened V by 6 bases and J by 0 bases, and 13 bases separated the two germline ends. The germline CDR1 and CDR2 sequences are LNHDA and SQIVND (reference sequence). The CDR3 reads CASSNVAASTDTQYF. DNA for the CDR3: TGTGCCAGTAGCAACGTAGCGGCCAGCACAGATACGCAGTATTTT.

This sequence joins TRBV28 and TRBJ2-1, with D possibly matching TRBD2 (5 bases). Germline V CDR1 and CDR2: MDHEN, SYDVKM. The V gene lost 7 bases and the J gene lost 8 bases, with 12 bases spanning the gap. This CDR3 is built from 12 residues. This CDR3 is CASNPSKHEQFF. The CDR3 DNA follows: TGTGCCAGCAACCCTAGCAAGCATGAGCAGTTCTTC. The variable domain in full, completed from reference TRBV28 and TRBJ2-1, reads DVKVTQSSRYLVKRTGEKVFLECVQDMDHENMFWYRQDPGLGLRLIYFSYDVKMKEKGDIPEGYSVSREKKERFSLILESASTNQTSMYLCASNPSKHEQFFGPGTRLTVL.

The rearrangement joins TRBV7-9 to TRBJ2-5; 8 positions match TRBD1. The J call may be wrong; the DNA end is better matched by TRBJ2-7. Germline CDR1 reads SEHNR; CDR2 reads FQNEAQ (reference sequence). The CDR3 consists of 15 residues. CDR3 nucleotide sequence: TGTGCCAGCAGCTGGGGACAGGCAGCCTCCGGCGAGCAGTACTTC. It encodes CASSWGQAASGEQYF.

This clonotype has just a few counts. The chain uses TRBV4-1 and TRBJ2-5; D is uncertain. Germline V CDR1 and CDR2: MGHRA, YSYEKL. CDR3 length: 19 amino acids. Deletions cut 0 bases from V and 1 base from J, with 21 bases between. CDR3 residues: CASSQDEGGRLAVQETQYF. CDR3 sequence (DNA): TGCGCCAGCAGCCAAGACGAAGGCGGCAGGCTCGCTGTCCAAGAGACCCAGTACTTC.

V usage is TRBV7-2 and J usage is TRBJ2-1, with 7 bases lining up with TRBD1. The CDR3 covers 15 residues. After removal of 6 bases from V and 4 bases from J, the junction contained 9 bases not matched to a gene. Germline lookup yields CDR1 SGHTA and CDR2 FQGNSA. The CDR3 region has the DNA TGTGCCAGCAGTTCGACAGGGTCCCCGTACAATGAGCAGTTCTTC. Its protein product is CASSSTGSPYNEQFF.

The V call is TRBV27, the J call TRBJ2-5; D may be TRBD1 or TRBD2 (5 bases each). The J call may be incorrect, as the DNA end agrees better with TRBJ2-7. This CDR3 contains 13 residues. Looked up from germline, CDR1 is MNHEY and CDR2 is SMNVEV (reference sequence). CDR3 protein: CASSFTAGSEQYF. The CDR3 nucleotides read TGTGCCAGCAGTTTCACGGCAGGGAGCGAGCAGTACTTC.

The J gene is TRBJ2-1, the V gene TRBV20-1, with 12 bases identical to TRBD2. V was pared by 6 bases and J by 10 bases, with 10 bases of the junction left unmatched. Germline V gene data show CDR1 as DFQATT and CDR2 as SNEGSKA (reference sequence). CDR3 length equals 14 residues. The CDR3 loop is CSAQASGRVGEQFF. The CDR3 bases are TGCAGTGCCCAGGCTAGCGGGAGGGTTGGGGAGCAGTTCTTC.

This clonotype appeared a few times. This sequence joins TRBV6-5 and TRBJ1-1, with D maybe TRBD1 (6 bases). The germline CDR1 and CDR2 sequences are MNHEY and SVGAGI. Trimming removed 5 bases at V and 4 bases at J, with 14 bases between. CDR3 size: 14 residues. In DNA, the CDR3 is TGTGCCAGCAGTCTGCGGGGGCTTGGCACTGAAGCTTTCTTT. It specifies CASSLRGLGTEAFF.

The chain links TRBV20-1 to TRBJ1-6; a weak D match, TRBD1 (5 bases). CDR3 size: 15 residues. CDR1 is DFQATT, CDR2 SNEGSKA, per germline (reference sequence). The V end was cut by 3 bases, the J end by 2 bases, with 11 bases between. CDR3 bases: TGCAGTGCTAGGGCCCCAGGGCCCTATAATTCACCCCTCCACTTT. This codes for CSARAPGPYNSPLHF.

The chain couples TRBV30 to TRBJ2-7; TRBD1 matches at 9 bases. The length of the CDR3 is 14 residues. The germline CDR1 and CDR2 sequences are GTSNPN and SVGIG (reference sequence). Trimming cost V 1 base and J 5 bases; bases outside gene matches: 6. Here the CDR3 DNA reads TGTGCCTGGAGTGCCGGACAGGGGCGCCACGAGCAGTACTTC. As protein: CAWSAGQGRHEQYF.

The chain uses TRBV12-3 or TRBV12-4 and TRBJ2-1, with 7 bases identical to TRBD2. The closer fit of TRBJ2-7 to the DNA end suggests the J call may be wrong. The CDR3 is made up of 14 amino acids. The CDR3 here is CASSPLAAYNEQYF. The CDR3, as DNA: TGTGCCAGCAGTCCTCTAGCGGCCTACAATGAGCAGTACTTC.

The chain couples TRBV7-8 to TRBJ1-5, with D unclear. In germline, CDR1 is SGHVS, CDR2 FQNEAQ. The CDR3 consists of 16 residues. V lost 1 base, J lost 1 base, and 11 bases lay in between. The CDR3 region is CASSLGAGRSNQPQHF. The CDR3 coding sequence is TGTGCCAGCAGCTTAGGGGCAGGCAGAAGCAATCAGCCCCAGCATTTT.